This T cell receptor beta chain appears in the sequencing data of a study of T cell changes during pregnancy in multiple sclerosis. Using immunoSEQ multiplex PCR, the repertoire was profiled, and TCRdb retains in-frame clones only, with some absent. The table records tens of thousands of clones, 85% to 90% of them present only once. Trimming stripped 4 bases from V and 4 bases from J, with 12 bases between. CDR1 and CDR2 from the germline V gene are SGHDT and YYEEEE. The CDR3 is 14 amino acids. The chain couples TRBV5-6 to TRBJ1-3; TRBD1 is a possible D gene (6 bases). The starting material was CD4+ T cells from peripheral blood mononuclear cells, obtained in the first trimester of pregnancy. This TCR derives from a female donor with multiple sclerosis, enrolled in a pregnancy study. The CDR3 bases are TGTGCCAGCAGCCGCCGGGGGGCAGGAAACACCATATATTTT. This codes for CASSRRGAGNTIYF.